The source of this TCR beta chain is a study of human T cells and chemical hapten exposure. Germline CDR1 reads SNHLY; CDR2 reads FYNNEI. The CDR3 contains 12 residues. V lost 4 bases to trimming and J lost 6 bases, with 10 bases between them. TCRdb redid the calling of the RACE reads with MiXCR, one entry per CDR3 protein. This table holds over 65,000 distinct CDR3 sequences, roughly 11% found once. This clonotype has ten or more counts. What it binds is not known. Indicated time point: patch test 3, about 24 weeks after DPC sensitization. Stated treatment: therapeutic diphenylcyclopropenone sensitization with weekly scalp DPC. Findings and caveats of the study: Counts of expanded TCRs (at PT1) showed a positive correlation with patch test score.

Sequenced here: whole blood, sampled in connection with sensitization to the hapten diphenylcyclopropenone (DPC). The origin of this receptor is a woman in her 50s with alopecia areata. Some clones in this sample may be carry-over from other donors' samples. The chain recombines TRBV2 with TRBJ2-7; D not certain. CDR3 sequence reads: CASSASSAEQYF. The CDR3 DNA sequence: TGTGCCAGCAGTGCCTCGAGTGCCGAGCAGTACTTC.